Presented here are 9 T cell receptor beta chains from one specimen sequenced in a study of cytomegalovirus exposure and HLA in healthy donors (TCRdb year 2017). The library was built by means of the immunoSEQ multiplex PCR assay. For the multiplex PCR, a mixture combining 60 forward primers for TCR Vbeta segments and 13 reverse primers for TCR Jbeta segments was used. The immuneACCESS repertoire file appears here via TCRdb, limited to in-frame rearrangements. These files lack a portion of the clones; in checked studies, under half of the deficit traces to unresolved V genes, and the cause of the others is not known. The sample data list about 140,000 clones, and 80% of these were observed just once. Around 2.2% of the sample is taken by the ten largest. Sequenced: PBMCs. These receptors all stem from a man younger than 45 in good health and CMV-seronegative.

CDR3: CATGNRGGLEYF. DNA for the CDR3: TGTGCCACTGGGAATCGGGGAGGACTAGAGTACTTC. This chain uses TRBV28 with TRBJ2-7; 7 nucleotides match TRBD2. V shed 10 bases and J 11 bases; nucleotides not matched to a gene: 14. CDR1 is MDHEN and CDR2 is SYDVKM in the germline V gene. There are 12 residues in the CDR3.

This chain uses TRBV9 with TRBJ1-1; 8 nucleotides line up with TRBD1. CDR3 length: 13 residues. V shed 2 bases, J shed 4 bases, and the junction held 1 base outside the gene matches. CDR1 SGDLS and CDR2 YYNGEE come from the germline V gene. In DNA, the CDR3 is TGTGCCAGCAGCGTGGGACAGGTCACTGAAGCTTTCTTT. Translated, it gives CASSVGQVTEAFF.

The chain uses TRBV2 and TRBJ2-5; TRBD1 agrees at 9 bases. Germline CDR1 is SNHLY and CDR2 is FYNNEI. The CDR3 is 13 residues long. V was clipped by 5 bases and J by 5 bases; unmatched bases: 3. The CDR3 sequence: CASSQQGAETQYF. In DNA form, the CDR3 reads TGTGCCAGCAGTCAACAGGGGGCGGAGACCCAGTACTTC. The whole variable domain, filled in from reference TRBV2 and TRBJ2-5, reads EPEVTQTPSHQVTQMGQEVILRCVPISNHLYFYWYRQILGQKVEFLVSFYNNEISEKSEIFDDQFSVERPDGSNFTLKIRSTKLEDSAMYFCASSQQGAETQYFGPGTRLLVL.

The CDR3 sequence is CASSIVGRVKNIQYF. CDR3 DNA: TGTGCCAGTAGTATAGTGGGGAGGGTCAAAAACATTCAGTACTTC. This chain connects TRBV19 to TRBJ2-4; 7 nucleotides match TRBD2. Germline values: CDR1 LNHDA, CDR2 SQIVND (reference sequence). The V gene end was trimmed by 1 base and the J gene end by 3 bases; junction bases not matched to a gene: 3. This CDR3 contains 15 residues. The whole variable domain, filled in from reference TRBV19 and TRBJ2-4, reads DGGITQSPKYLFRKEGQNVTLSCEQNLNHDAMYWYRQDPGQGLRLIYYSQIVNDFQKGDIAEGYSVSREKKESFPLTVTSAQKNPTAFYLCASSIVGRVKNIQYFGAGTRLSVL.

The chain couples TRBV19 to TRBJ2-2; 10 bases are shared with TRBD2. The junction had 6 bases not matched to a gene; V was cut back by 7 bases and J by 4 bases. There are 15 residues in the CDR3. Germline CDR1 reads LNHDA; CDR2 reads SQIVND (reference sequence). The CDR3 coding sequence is TGTGCCAGTAAGTGGCTAGCGGGGGCCACCGGGGAGCTGTTTTTT. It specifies CASKWLAGATGELFF.

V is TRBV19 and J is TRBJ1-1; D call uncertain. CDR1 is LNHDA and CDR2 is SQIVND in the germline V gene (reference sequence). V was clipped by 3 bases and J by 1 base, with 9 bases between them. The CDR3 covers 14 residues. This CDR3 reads CASSIGLRNTEAFF. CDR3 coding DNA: TGTGCCAGTAGTATTGGCCTCAGGAACACTGAAGCTTTCTTT.

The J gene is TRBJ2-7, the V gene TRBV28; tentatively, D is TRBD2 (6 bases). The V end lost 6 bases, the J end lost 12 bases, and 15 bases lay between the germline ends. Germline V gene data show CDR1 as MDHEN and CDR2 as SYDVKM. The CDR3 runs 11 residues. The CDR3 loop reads CASSSPGGRYF. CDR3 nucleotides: TGTGCCAGCAGCTCCCCCGGGGGACGGTACTTC.

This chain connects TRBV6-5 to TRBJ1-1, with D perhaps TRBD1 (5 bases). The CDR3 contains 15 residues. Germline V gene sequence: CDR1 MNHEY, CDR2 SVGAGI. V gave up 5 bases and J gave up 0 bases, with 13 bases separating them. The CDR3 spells CASSPQGRMNTEAFF. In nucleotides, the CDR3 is TGTGCCAGCAGTCCCCAGGGCCGCATGAACACTGAAGCTTTCTTT.

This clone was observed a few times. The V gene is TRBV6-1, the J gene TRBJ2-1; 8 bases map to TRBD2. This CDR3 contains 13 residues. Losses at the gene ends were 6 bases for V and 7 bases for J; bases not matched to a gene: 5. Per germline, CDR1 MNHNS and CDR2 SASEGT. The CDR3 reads CASRAGGRNEQFF. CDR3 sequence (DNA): TGTGCCAGCAGGGCGGGAGGACGAAATGAGCAGTTCTTC.